The clone carrying this T cell receptor beta chain occurred many times. Time point reported: pre-sensitization, week 0. The treatment is: therapeutic diphenylcyclopropenone sensitization with weekly scalp DPC. These data originate in a study of human T cells and chemical hapten exposure. The CDR3 is 14 amino acids. Germline V gene sequence: CDR1 SNHLY, CDR2 FYNNEI. Trimming at V came to 6 bases and at J to 4 bases, leaving 6 bases not matched to a gene. TCRdb fed the RACE reads into MiXCR, producing one record per CDR3 protein. The sample has about 350,000 distinct CDR3 sequences, around 5.5% seen once.

The specimen was whole blood, collected in connection with sensitization to the hapten diphenylcyclopropenone (DPC). This receptor was taken from a young woman with alopecia areata. Some clones in this sample may be carry-over from other donors' samples. The genes are TRBV2 and TRBJ1-2, with 9 bases that match TRBD1. The DNA for the CDR3 is TGTGCCAGCAGACTCGGACAGGGGAGCTATGGCTACACCTTC. This encodes CASRLGQGSYGYTF. The variable domain in full, with the rest retrieved from reference TRBV2 and TRBJ1-2, is EPEVTQTPSHQVTQMGQEVILRCVPISNHLYFYWYRQILGQKVEFLVSFYNNEISEKSEIFDDQFSVERPDGSNFTLKIRSTKLEDSAMYFCASRLGQGSYGYTFGSGTRLTVV.